The T cell receptor (beta chain) described here comes from a study of blood T cell repertoires in COVID-19. TCRdb's copy holds only in-frame clones and misses some; the assay was immunoSEQ multiplex PCR. The data contain tens of thousands of clones, 80% to 90% of them singletons. The clonotype was recovered from a man aged 55-75 years with acute or convalescent COVID-19. The specimen sequenced was peripheral blood.

The CDR3, as DNA: TGTGCCAGCAGCTTAGCCAGGGTAAACGAGCAGTACTTC. It is translated as CASSLARVNEQYF. The chain recombines TRBV7-9 with TRBJ2-7, with a tentative D call TRBD1 (5 bases). The CDR3 is 13 amino acids. Trimming pared 0 bases from V and 5 bases from J, leaving 8 bases between. CDR1 and CDR2 from the germline V gene are SEHNR and FQNEAQ (reference sequence).